The source of this T cell receptor beta chain is a study of T cell responses to AZD1222 COVID-19 vaccine. Study conclusions and caveats: Dominant at 160-218 and 743-854, vaccine-associated CD4 TCRs also spanned spike.

Clones were read by immunoSEQ multiplex PCR, and TCRdb kept only the in-frame ones, dropping some. The sample lists about 130,000 clones, around 90% occurring once. The CDR3 runs to 13 residues. V gave up 2 bases and J gave up 2 bases, with 6 bases separating them. Note on this clone: Its cognate antigen is unknown.

The sample consisted of peripheral blood, taken on day 0 of MenACWY control vaccination. The chain couples TRBV12-3 or TRBV12-4 to TRBJ1-2, with D unclear. This clonotype was sampled from an adult in good health. DNA for the CDR3: TGTGCCAGCAGTTTACGAACCAACTATGGCTACACCTTC. The encoded protein is CASSLRTNYGYTF.